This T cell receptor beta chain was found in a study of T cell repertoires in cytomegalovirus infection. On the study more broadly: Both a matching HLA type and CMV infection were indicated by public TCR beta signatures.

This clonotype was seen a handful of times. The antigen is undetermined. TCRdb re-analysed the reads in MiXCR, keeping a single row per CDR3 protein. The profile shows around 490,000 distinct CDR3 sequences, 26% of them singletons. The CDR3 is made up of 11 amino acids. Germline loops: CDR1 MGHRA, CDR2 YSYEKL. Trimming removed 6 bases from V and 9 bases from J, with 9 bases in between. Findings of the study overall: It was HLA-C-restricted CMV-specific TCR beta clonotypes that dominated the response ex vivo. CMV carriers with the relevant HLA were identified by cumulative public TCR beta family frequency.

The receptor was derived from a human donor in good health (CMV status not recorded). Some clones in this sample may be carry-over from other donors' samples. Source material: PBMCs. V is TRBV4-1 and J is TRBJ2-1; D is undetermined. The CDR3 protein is CASSKSSEQFF. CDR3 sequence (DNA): TGCGCCAGCAGTAAGTCTAGTGAGCAGTTCTTC.